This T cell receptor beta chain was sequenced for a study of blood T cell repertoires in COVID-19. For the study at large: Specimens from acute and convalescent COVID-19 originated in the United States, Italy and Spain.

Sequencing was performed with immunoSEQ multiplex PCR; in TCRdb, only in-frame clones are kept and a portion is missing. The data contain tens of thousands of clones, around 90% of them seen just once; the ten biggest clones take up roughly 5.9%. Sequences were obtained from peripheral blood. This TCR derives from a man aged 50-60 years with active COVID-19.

This CDR3 reads CATSTPGTMGDNEQFF. The CDR3 nucleotides are TGTGCCACCAGCACCCCCGGGACAATGGGCGACAATGAGCAGTTCTTC. The chain couples TRBV15 to TRBJ2-1, with a possible D match to TRBD1 (6 bases). CDR3 size: 16 residues. CDR1 and CDR2 (germline): LNHNV, YYDKDF (reference sequence). Trimming took off 4 bases at V and 5 bases at J, with 18 bases between the two ends.